Listed below are T cell receptor beta chains from one sample, sequenced in a study of control samples from healthy donors and cancer patients. Measured with immunoSEQ multiplex PCR; TCRdb has only the in-frame clones, and not every one. The sample has approximately 79,000 clones, about 91% seen once. The sequencing input was blood. Receptors originate from a man aged 50-60 years in good health. Both conserved end residues are part of each CDR3.

J gene: TRBJ2-1; V gene: TRBV12-1; CDR3 protein: CASSHRDRHNEQFF
J gene: TRBJ1-1; V gene: TRBV7-9; CDR3 protein: CASSLALRGGFLNTEAFF
J gene: TRBJ2-7; V gene: TRBV24-1; CDR3 protein: CATSDSTGAFYEQYF
J gene: TRBJ1-3; V gene: TRBV7-8; CDR3 protein: CASSLGPHVGNTIYF
J gene: TRBJ2-2; V gene: TRBV7-9; CDR3 protein: CASSLDAVSSGELFF
J gene: TRBJ1-6; V gene: TRBV10-1; CDR3 protein: CASSGQGSNSPLHF
J gene: TRBJ2-7; V gene: TRBV7-2; CDR3 protein: CASSLSPGPQAEQYF
J gene: TRBJ2-7; V gene: TRBV7-6; CDR3 protein: CASSATTGTGLYEQYF
J gene: TRBJ2-7; V gene: TRBV4-1; CDR3 protein: CASSPLGQGDTYEQYF
J gene: TRBJ1-2; V gene: TRBV24-1; CDR3 protein: CATSDFSRQGGGYTF
J gene: TRBJ1-1; V gene: TRBV12-5; CDR3 protein: CASAREGLGTEAFF
J gene: TRBJ1-5; V gene: TRBV3-1/TRBV3-2; CDR3 protein: CASSSGQADPTQHF
J gene: TRBJ2-2; V gene: TRBV7-9; CDR3 protein: CASRTAPRDRNTGELFF
J gene: TRBJ1-3; V gene: TRBV7-2; CDR3 protein: CASSPNRGNTIYF
J gene: TRBJ2-1; V gene: TRBV5-1; CDR3 protein: CASSLAGSLSYNEQFF
J gene: NA; V gene: TRBV30; CDR3 protein: CAWSATSGGYEQYF
J gene: TRBJ2-1; V gene: TRBV5-8; CDR3 protein: CASSLSLAGVNEQFF
J gene: TRBJ2-5; V gene: TRBV4-1; CDR3 protein: CASSRRQGVETQYF
J gene: TRBJ2-3; V gene: TRBV20-1; CDR3 protein: CSAGGDRSSTDTQYF
J gene: TRBJ2-3; V gene: TRBV18; CDR3 protein: CASSPGDTDTQYF
J gene: TRBJ2-7; V gene: TRBV6-2/TRBV6-3; CDR3 protein: CASSYSAPAEEQYF
J gene: TRBJ1-6; V gene: TRBV3-1/TRBV3-2; CDR3 protein: CASSQVRARGNSPLHF
J gene: TRBJ1-1; V gene: TRBV9; CDR3 protein: CASSVGRDRTEAFF
J gene: TRBJ1-6; V gene: TRBV5-4; CDR3 protein: CASSSESSYNSPLHF
J gene: TRBJ1-6; V gene: TRBV6-5; CDR3 protein: CASRDRVGYNSPLHF
J gene: TRBJ1-1; V gene: TRBV3-1/TRBV3-2; CDR3 protein: CASSQTGGGTEAFF
J gene: TRBJ1-2; V gene: TRBV11-2; CDR3 protein: CASSVDPGTFYGYTF
J gene: TRBJ1-2; V gene: TRBV2; CDR3 protein: CASSEETSVDYGYTF
J gene: TRBJ1-1; V gene: TRBV3-1/TRBV3-2; CDR3 protein: CASSLPQGRGQAFF
J gene: TRBJ1-5; V gene: TRBV7-2; CDR3 protein: CASSLISGTVNQPQHF